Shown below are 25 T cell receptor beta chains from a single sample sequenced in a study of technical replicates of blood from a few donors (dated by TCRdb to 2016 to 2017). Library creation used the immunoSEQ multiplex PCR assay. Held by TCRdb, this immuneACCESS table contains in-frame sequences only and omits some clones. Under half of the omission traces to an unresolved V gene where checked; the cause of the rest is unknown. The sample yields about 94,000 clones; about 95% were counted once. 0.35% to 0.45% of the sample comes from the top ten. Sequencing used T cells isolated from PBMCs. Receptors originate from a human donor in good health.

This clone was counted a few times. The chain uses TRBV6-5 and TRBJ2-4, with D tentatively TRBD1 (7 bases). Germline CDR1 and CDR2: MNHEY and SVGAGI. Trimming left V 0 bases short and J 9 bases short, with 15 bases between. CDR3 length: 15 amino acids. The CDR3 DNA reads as TGTGCCAGCAGTTACTCGCCAGGGGGGTCGGGCATTCAGTACTTC. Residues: CASSYSPGGSGIQYF.

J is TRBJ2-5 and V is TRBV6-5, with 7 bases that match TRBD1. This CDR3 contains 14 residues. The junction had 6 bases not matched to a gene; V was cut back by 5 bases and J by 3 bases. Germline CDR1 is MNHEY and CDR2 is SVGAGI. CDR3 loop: CASSRPGTEETQYF. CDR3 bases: TGTGCCAGCAGTCGTCCGGGGACAGAAGAGACCCAGTACTTC.

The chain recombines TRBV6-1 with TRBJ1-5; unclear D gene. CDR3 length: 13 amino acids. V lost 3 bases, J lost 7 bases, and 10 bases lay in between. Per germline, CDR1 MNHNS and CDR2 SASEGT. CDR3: CASSERAGQPQHF. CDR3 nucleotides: TGTGCCAGCAGTGAGAGGGCTGGGCAGCCCCAGCATTTT.

The chain's CDR3 is CASSAESGINEQFF. In nucleotides, the CDR3 is TGTGCCAGCAGCGCCGAAAGCGGGATCAATGAGCAGTTCTTC. V usage is TRBV9 and J usage is TRBJ2-1; 7 bases fit TRBD2. Germline trimming cut 3 bases from V and 6 bases from J; bases unmatched to any gene: 6. CDR3 length equals 14 residues. CDR1 and CDR2 (germline): SGDLS, YYNGEE.

This CDR3 is CASSYSISIQETQYF. CDR3 sequence (DNA): TGTGCCAGCAGTTACTCGATCTCTATACAAGAGACCCAGTACTTC. The V call is TRBV6-5, the J call TRBJ2-5; D unclear. The CDR3 consists of 15 residues. Trimming left V 0 bases short and J 2 bases short, with 10 bases between. Looked up from germline, CDR1 is MNHEY and CDR2 is SVGAGI.

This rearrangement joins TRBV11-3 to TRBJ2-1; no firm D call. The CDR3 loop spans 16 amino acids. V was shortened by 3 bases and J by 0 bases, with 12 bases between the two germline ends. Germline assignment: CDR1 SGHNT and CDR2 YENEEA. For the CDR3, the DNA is TGTGCCAGCAGCTTGAATCTAGTTCTCTCCTACAATGAGCAGTTCTTC. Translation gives CASSLNLVLSYNEQFF.

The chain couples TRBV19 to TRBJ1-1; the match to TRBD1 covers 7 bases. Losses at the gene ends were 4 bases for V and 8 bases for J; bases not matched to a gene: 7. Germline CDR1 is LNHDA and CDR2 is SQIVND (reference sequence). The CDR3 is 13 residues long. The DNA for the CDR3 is TGTGCCAGTAGTAGGGGACTGGGACAGGAAGCTTTCTTT. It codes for CASSRGLGQEAFF. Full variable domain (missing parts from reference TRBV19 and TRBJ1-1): DGGITQSPKYLFRKEGQNVTLSCEQNLNHDAMYWYRQDPGQGLRLIYYSQIVNDFQKGDIAEGYSVSREKKESFPLTVTSAQKNPTAFYLCASSRGLGQEAFFGQGTRLTVV.

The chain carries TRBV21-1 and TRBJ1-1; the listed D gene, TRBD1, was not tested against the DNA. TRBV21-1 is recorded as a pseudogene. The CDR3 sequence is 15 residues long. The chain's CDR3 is CASSRRDRQRTEAFF. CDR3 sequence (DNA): TGTGCCAGCAGCAGACGCGACAGGCAGAGAACTGAAGCTTTCTTT.

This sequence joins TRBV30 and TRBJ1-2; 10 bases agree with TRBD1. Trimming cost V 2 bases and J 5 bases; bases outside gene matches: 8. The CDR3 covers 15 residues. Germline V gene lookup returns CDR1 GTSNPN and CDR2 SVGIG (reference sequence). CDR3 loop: CAWSLLGQGGYGYTF. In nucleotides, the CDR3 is TGTGCCTGGAGTCTCCTCGGACAGGGGGGTTATGGCTACACCTTC. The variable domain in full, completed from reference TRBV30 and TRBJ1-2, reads SQTIHQWPATLVQPVGSPLSLECTVEGTSNPNLYWYRQAAGRGLQLLFYSVGIGQISSEVPQNLSASRPQDRQFILSSKKLLLSDSGFYLCAWSLLGQGGYGYTFGSGTRLTVV.

The chain's CDR3 is CASSPQGLGYEQYF. The CDR3 DNA reads TGTGCCAGCTCACCCCAGGGATTGGGGTACGAGCAGTACTTC. This sequence joins TRBV18 and TRBJ2-7, with D tentatively TRBD1 (5 bases). CDR1 and CDR2 from the germline V gene are KGHSH and LQKENI. This CDR3 is built from 14 residues. The V end was cut by 3 bases, the J end by 4 bases, with 13 bases between.

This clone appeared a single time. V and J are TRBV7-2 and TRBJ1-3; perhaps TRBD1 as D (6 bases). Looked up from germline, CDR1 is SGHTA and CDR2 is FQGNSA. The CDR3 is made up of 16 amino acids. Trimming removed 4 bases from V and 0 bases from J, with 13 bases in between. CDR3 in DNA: TGTGCCAGCAGCTGGACAGAACCTTACTCTGGAAACACCATATATTTT. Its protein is CASSWTEPYSGNTIYF.

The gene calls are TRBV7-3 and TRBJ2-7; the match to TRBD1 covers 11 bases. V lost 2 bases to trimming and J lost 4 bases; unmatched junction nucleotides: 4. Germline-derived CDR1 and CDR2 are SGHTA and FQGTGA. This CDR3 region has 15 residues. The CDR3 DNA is TGTGCCAGCAGCTTAGGACAGGGGGCTCAATACGAGCAGTACTTC. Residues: CASSLGQGAQYEQYF.

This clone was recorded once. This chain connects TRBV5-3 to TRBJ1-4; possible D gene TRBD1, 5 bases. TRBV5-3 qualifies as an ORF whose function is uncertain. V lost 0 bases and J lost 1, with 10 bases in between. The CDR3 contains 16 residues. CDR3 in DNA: TGTGCCAGAAGCTTGGCCAGCAGGGAAACTAATGAAAAACTGTTTTTT. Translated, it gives CARSLASRETNEKLFF.

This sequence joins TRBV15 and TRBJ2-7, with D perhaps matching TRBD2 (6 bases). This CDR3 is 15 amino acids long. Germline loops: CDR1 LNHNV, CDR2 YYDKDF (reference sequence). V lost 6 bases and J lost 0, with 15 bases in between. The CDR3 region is CATSAAAGPSYEQYF. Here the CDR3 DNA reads TGTGCCACCAGTGCTGCGGCGGGACCCTCCTACGAGCAGTACTTC.

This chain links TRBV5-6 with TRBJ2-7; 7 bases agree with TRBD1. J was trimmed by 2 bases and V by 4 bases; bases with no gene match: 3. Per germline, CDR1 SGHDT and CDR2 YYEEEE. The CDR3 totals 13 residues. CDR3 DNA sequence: TGTGCCAGCAGCCTGACAGGGACCTACGAGCAGTACTTC. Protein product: CASSLTGTYEQYF.

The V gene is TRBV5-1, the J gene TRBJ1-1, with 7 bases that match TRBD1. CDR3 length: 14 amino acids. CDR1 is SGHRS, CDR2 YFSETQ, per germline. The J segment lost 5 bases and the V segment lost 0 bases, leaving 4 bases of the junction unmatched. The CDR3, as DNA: TGCGCCAGCAGCTTGGCTAGGGGGCGGACTGAAGCTTTCTTT. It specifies CASSLARGRTEAFF.

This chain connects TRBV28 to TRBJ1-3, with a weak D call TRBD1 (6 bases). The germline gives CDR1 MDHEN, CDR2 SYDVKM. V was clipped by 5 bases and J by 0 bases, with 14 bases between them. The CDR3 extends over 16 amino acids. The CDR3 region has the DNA TGTGCCAGCAGTCCCCCTGGGGGGGCCTCTGGAAACACCATATATTTT. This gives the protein CASSPPGGASGNTIYF.

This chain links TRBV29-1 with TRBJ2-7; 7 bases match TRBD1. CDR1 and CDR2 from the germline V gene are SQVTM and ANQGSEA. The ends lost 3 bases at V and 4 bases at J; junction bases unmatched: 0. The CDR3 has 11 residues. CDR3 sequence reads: CSVDRGYEQYF. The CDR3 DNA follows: TGCAGCGTTGACAGGGGGTACGAGCAGTACTTC.

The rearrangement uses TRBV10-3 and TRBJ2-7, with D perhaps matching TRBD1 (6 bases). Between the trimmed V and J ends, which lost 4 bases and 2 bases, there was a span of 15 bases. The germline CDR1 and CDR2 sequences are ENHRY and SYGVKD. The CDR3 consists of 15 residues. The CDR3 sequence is CAISGTVLGAYEQYF. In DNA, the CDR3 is TGTGCCATCAGTGGGACAGTCCTCGGGGCCTACGAGCAGTACTTC.

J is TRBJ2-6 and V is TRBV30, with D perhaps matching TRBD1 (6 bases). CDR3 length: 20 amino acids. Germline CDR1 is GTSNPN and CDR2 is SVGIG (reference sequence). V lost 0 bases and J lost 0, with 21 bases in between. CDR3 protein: CAWSVLRRDRSFSGANVLTF. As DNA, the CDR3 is TGTGCCTGGAGTGTACTTCGCCGAGACAGGTCGTTCTCTGGGGCCAACGTCCTGACTTTC.

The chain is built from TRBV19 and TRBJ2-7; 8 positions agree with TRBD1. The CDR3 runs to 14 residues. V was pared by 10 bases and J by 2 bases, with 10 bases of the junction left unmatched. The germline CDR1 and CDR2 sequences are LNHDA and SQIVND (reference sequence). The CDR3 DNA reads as TGTGCCACCTCCCCAGGACAGGGTACCTACGAGCAGTACTTC. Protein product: CATSPGQGTYEQYF.

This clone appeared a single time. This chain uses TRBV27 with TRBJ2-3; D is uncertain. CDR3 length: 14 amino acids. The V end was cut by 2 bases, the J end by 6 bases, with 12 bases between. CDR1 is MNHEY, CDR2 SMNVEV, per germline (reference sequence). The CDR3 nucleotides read TGTGCCAGCAGTTTAGCGGCTTCGGATGATACGCAGTATTTT. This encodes CASSLAASDDTQYF.

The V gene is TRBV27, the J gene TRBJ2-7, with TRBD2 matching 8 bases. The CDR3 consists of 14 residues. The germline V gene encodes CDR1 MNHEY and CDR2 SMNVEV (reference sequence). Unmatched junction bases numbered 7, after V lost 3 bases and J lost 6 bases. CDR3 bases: TGTGCCAGCAGTTTCCGGGACGGGGGGGGCGAGCAGTACTTC. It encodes CASSFRDGGGEQYF.

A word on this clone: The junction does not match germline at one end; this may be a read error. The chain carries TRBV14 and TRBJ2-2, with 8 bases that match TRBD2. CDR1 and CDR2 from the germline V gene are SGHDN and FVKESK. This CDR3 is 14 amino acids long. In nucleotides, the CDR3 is TGTGCCAGCAGCCGACGGACTAGCACCAGGGAGCTGTTTTTT. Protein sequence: CASSRRTSTRELFF. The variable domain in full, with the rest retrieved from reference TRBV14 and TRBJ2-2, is EAGVTQFPSHSVIEKGQTVTLRCDPISGHDNLYWYRRVMGKEIKFLLHFVKESKQDESGMPNNRFLAERTGGTYSTLKVQPAELEDSGVYFCASSRRTSTRELFFGEGSRLTVL.

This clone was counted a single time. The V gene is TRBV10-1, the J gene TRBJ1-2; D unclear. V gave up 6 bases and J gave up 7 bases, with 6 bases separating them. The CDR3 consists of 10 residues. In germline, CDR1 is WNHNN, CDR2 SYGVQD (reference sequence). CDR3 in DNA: TGCGCCAGCAGCCCTATTGGCTACACCTTC. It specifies CASSPIGYTF.